The TCR beta chain described here comes from a study of cytomegalovirus exposure and HLA in healthy donors (dated by TCRdb to 2016 to 2017). Background for the entire study: According to a later analysis, the roughly 120 validation repertoires were produced on the same platform as the 666 repertoires of the first cohort. The study was designed to test whether signatures of past pathogen exposure could be identified by cataloging public T cell receptors. Along with the roughly 610-subject first cohort, a separate validation cohort of over a hundred different subjects was used. To predict cytomegalovirus infection status, the study brought together high-throughput TCR immunosequencing, statistical association of individual TCRs with disease status, and machine learning. Paper-wide results and their limitations: It was suggested by the authors that the approach could potentially be generalized to other disease states and immunological phenotypes. All 130 or so repertoires were used to score co-occurrence in the validation cohort in a later analysis, because that analysis had no HLA typing for the cohort. Subsequent analysis determined that TCRs grouped into clusters in the first cohort also showed a tendency toward co-occurrence across the 120 validation repertoires, and approximately 93% of cluster scores exceeded 0. Across donors, most TCR sequences were observed very rarely, whereas some public TCRs were present in many individuals. In vitro tests confirmed that a few of the cytomegalovirus-associated TCR beta chains recognize cytomegalovirus antigens. The study gave a list of under 200 TCR beta chains associated with cytomegalovirus. In both the original and validation cohorts, the classifier was reported to diagnose cytomegalovirus status with high specificity and sensitivity.

The CDR1 and CDR2 encoded by the germline V gene (reference sequence) are SGHKS and YYEKEE. Germline trimming: 4 bases from V, 2 bases from J; junction bases outside gene matches: 11. The CDR3 goes from the cysteine to the phenylalanine over 17 residues. Only CDR3 DNA is held: 51 bases, read in frame from base 1. For this clone: Its antigen specificity is not known. No base quality information exists; no much larger clone differs at one position.

The library was prepared using the immunoSEQ multiplex PCR assay. The source study handled its data this way. A statistical classification framework was built to diagnose cytomegalovirus status from the catalog of TCR beta chain sequences. Held by TCRdb, this immuneACCESS table contains in-frame sequences only and omits some clones. Under half of the omission traces to an unresolved V gene where checked; the cause of the rest is unknown. For V, J and clone size, that table is used; D and trimming come from the DNA. In this sample the table shows approximately 60,000 clones, roughly nine tenths of which occur a single time. The leading ten clones occupy 1.3% of the sample. Separate from the roughly 700-subject first cohort, the validation cohort of about 130 subjects was the group to which the donors belonged.

The source is a woman aged 18 to 35 in good health and CMV-seronegative. The sequence is built from TRBV5-5 and TRBJ1-2; 10 junctional bases match TRBD1. Material: PBMCs. The bases are TGTGCCAGCAGCCTTAGACAGGGGGCGGCCACAAACTATGGCTACACCTTC. Its translation reads: CASSLRQGAATNYGYTF. Joined to the reference TRBV5-5 and TRBJ1-2 proteins, this CDR3 gives the full variable domain: DAGVTQSPTHLIKTRGQQVTLRCSPISGHKSVSWYQQVLGQGPQFIFQYYEKEERGRGNFPDRFSARQFPNYSSELNVNALLLGDSALYLCASSLRQGAATNYGYTFGSGTRLTVV.